This T cell receptor (beta chain) was documented in a study of shared clonotypes between healthy human individuals. General observations from the study: Several donors showed sharing of approximately 5% of naive CD4 clonotypes.

Sequencing was at deep level. Sequencing used immunoSEQ multiplex PCR; TCRdb keeps in-frame clones, though not all of them. The sample contains around 690,000 clones, about 90% of which appear only once. To make CD8 memory, CD45RO+ cells were put together with CCR7-negative CD45RA+ TemRA cells. Note on this clone: Its antigen remains unknown.

The CDR3 runs 14 residues. Deletions cut 3 bases from V and 2 bases from J, with 10 bases between. CDR1 is MGHRA, CDR2 YSYEKL, per germline. Sequencing used memory CD8+ T cells from PBMCs. Specified subset: CD45RO+ cells pooled with CCR7-negative TemRA cells. The sequence derives from a man younger than 30 in good health. Some clones in this sample may be carry-over from other donors' samples. The rearrangement links TRBV4-1 to TRBJ1-1; D remains ambiguous. CDR3 DNA: TGCGCCAGCAGCCACCTACAGCTAAACACTGAAGCTTTCTTT. Its protein is CASSHLQLNTEAFF.